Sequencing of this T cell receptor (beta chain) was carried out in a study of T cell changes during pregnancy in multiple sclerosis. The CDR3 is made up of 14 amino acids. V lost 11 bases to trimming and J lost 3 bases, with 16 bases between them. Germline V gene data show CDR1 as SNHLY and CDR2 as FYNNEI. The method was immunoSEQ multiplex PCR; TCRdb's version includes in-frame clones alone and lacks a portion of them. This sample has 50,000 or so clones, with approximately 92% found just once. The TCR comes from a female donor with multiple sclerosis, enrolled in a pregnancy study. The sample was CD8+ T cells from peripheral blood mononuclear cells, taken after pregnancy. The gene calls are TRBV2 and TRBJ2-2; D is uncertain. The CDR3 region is CAFRLPSDTGELFF. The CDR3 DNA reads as TGTGCCTTCCGACTGCCCTCCGACACCGGGGAGCTGTTTTTT.